The next 5 T cell receptor beta chains were all read from a single sample in a study of identical twins. TCRdb redid the calling of the 5' RACE reads with MiXCR, one entry per CDR3 protein. The data show some 630,000 distinct CDR3 sequences, just over 7% seen once. A further study also used this sample, focusing on yellow fever vaccine responses in identical twins.

The material sequenced was PBMCs. All receptors come from a woman aged 18-29 years in good health.

At least ten counts were recorded for this clonotype. The gene calls are TRBV20-1 and TRBJ2-1; 9 nucleotides align to TRBD2. CDR1 DFQATT and CDR2 SNEGSKA come from the germline V gene (reference sequence). J lost 4 bases, V lost 1 base, and 5 bases had no gene match. The CDR3 spans 15 residues. This CDR3 is CSARGTSESYNEQFF. CDR3 DNA: TGCAGTGCTAGAGGGACTAGCGAGAGTTACAATGAGCAGTTCTTC.

This clonotype was detected ten times or more. The chain links TRBV19 to TRBJ2-1; D may correspond to TRBD1 or TRBD2 (7 bases each). The CDR3 totals 15 residues. The V end was cut by 3 bases, the J end by 4 bases, with 13 bases between. Germline CDR1 is LNHDA and CDR2 is SQIVND (reference sequence). The CDR3 nucleotides are TGTGCCAGTAGTATTTTCAGGGGGGGATACAATGAGCAGTTCTTC. Amino acid sequence: CASSIFRGGYNEQFF.

This rearrangement joins TRBV28 to TRBJ2-3, with a tentative D call TRBD2 (6 bases). The V gene lost 3 bases and the J gene lost 6 bases, with 16 bases spanning the gap. CDR1 MDHEN and CDR2 SYDVKM come from the germline V gene. CDR3 length: 15 residues. CDR3 nucleotides: TGTGCCAGCAGTTTCGCGGGGTCCGGATTCGATACGCAGTATTTT. Protein product: CASSFAGSGFDTQYF.

Only a few counts were recorded for this clonotype. The chain carries TRBV12-3 or TRBV12-4 and TRBJ2-6, with 10 positions matching TRBD2. V gave up 6 bases and J gave up 0 bases; unmatched junction bases: 11. This CDR3 has 19 amino acids. CDR3 in amino acids: CASSRTSGETISGANVLTF. CDR3 bases: TGTGCCAGCAGCCGGACTAGCGGAGAAACTATCTCTGGGGCCAACGTCCTGACTTTC.

There are many counts of this clonotype. The V gene is TRBV28, the J gene TRBJ2-3; 7 nucleotides match TRBD2. Looked up from germline, CDR1 is MDHEN and CDR2 is SYDVKM. Unmatched junction bases numbered 12, after V lost 5 bases and J lost 1 base. The CDR3 is made up of 17 amino acids. For the CDR3, the DNA is TGTGCCAGCAGTACTAGCGAGAGGGAAAAAGGCACAGATACGCAGTATTTT. Residues: CASSTSEREKGTDTQYF.